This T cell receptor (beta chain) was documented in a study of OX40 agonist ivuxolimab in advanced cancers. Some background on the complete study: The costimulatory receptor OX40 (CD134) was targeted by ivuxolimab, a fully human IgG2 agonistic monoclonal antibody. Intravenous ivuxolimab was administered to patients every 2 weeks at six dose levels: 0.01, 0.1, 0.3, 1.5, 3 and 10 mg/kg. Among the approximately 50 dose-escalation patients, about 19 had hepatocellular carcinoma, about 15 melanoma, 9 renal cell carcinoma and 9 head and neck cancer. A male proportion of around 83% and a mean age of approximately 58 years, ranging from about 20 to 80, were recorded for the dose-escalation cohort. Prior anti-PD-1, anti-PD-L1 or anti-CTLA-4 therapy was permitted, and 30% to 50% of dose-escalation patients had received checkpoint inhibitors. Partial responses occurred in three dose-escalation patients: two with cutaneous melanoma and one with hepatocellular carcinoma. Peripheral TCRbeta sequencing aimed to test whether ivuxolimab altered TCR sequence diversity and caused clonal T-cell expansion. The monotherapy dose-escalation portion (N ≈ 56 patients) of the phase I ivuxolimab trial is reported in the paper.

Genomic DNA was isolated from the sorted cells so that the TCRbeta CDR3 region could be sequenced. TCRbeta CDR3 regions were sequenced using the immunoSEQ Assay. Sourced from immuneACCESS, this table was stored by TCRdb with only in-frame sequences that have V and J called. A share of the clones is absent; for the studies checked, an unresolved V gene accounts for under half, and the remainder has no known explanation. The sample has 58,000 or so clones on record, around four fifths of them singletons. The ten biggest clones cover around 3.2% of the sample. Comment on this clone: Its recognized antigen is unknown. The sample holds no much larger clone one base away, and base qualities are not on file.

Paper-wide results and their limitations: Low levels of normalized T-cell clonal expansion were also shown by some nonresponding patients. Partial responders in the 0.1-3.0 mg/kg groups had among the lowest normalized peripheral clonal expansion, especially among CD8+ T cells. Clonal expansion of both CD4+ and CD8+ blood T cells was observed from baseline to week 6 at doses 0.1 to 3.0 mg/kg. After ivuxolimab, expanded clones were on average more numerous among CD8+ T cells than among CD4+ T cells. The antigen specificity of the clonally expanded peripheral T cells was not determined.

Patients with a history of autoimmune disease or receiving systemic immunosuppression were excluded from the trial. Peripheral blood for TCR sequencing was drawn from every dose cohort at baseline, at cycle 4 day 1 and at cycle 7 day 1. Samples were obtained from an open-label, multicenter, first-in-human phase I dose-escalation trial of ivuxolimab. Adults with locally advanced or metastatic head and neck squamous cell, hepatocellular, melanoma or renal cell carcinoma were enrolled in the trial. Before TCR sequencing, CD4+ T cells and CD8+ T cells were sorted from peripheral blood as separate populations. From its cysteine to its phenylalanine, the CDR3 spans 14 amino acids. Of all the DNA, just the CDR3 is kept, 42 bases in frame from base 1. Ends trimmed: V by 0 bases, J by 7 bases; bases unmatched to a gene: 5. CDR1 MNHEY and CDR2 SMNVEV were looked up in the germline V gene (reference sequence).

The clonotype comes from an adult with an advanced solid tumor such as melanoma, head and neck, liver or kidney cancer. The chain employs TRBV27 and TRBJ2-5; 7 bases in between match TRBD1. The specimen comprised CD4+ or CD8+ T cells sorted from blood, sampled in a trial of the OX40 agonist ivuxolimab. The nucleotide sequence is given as TGTGCCAGCAGTTTATCGCCAGGGGGAATGACCCAGTACTTC. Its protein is CASSLSPGGMTQYF.